This T cell receptor (beta chain) was sequenced for a study of shared T cell receptors in the human thymus. Using immunoSEQ multiplex PCR, the repertoire was profiled, and TCRdb retains in-frame clones only, with some absent. The table records roughly 660,000 clones, around nine tenths of them present only once. V shed 3 bases and J shed 0 bases, with 21 bases lying between them. Germline V CDR1 and CDR2: MDHEN, SYDVKM. The CDR3 extends over 19 amino acids. This sample also belongs to another study, concerning human thymus T cells.

V usage is TRBV28 and J usage is TRBJ2-4, with D maybe TRBD1 (7 bases). Material for sequencing was thymocytes. This receptor was identified in a boy in the first two years of life with a congenital heart defect. The CDR3: CASSFAPFAGGLAKNIQYF. Here the CDR3 DNA reads TGTGCCAGCAGTTTTGCCCCTTTTGCAGGGGGGTTAGCCAAAAACATTCAGTACTTC.